A single sample is the source of the 3 T cell receptor beta chains below, sequenced in a study of blood T cell repertoires in COVID-19 (TCRdb year 2020). Receptors were amplified or captured by the immunoSEQ multiplex PCR assay. In its TCRdb copy, this immuneACCESS table keeps in-frame sequences only and misses some clones. Where compared with another copy, unresolved V genes explain less than half of these, and the others have no known cause. This sample lists roughly 140,000 clones; 85% were detected once. The ten top clones hold under 3% of the sample. Specimen: peripheral blood. These receptors were obtained from a woman aged 40 to 49 with active or convalescent COVID-19.

The rearrangement uses TRBV6-1 and TRBJ1-1, with D hard to call. V was trimmed by 3 bases and J by 0 bases, leaving 8 bases between them. CDR1 and CDR2 from the germline V gene are MNHNS and SASEGT. The CDR3 sequence is 14 residues long. Here the CDR3 DNA reads TGTGCCAGCAGTGATCGGGAAATGAACACTGAAGCTTTCTTT. It codes for CASSDREMNTEAFF.

This clone showed up just once. The chain couples TRBV7-9 to TRBJ2-7; 7 bases fit TRBD1. Per germline, CDR1 SEHNR and CDR2 FQNEAQ (reference sequence). The CDR3 is 14 amino acids. With 2 bases clipped from V and 6 bases from J, the junction kept 7 bases outside the gene matches. Here the CDR3 DNA reads TGTGCCAGCAGCTTATACAGGGACAGAGGCGAGCAGTACTTC. This translates into CASSLYRDRGEQYF.

The gene calls are TRBV6-5 and TRBJ2-2; TRBD1 matches at 8 bases. This CDR3 comprises 16 residues. Germline V gives CDR1 MNHEY, CDR2 SVGAGI. With 1 base clipped from V and 6 bases from J, the junction kept 7 bases outside the gene matches. CDR3 amino acids: CASSYYRTGWAGELFF. The CDR3 DNA sequence: TGTGCCAGCAGTTACTATAGGACAGGGTGGGCCGGGGAGCTGTTTTTT.